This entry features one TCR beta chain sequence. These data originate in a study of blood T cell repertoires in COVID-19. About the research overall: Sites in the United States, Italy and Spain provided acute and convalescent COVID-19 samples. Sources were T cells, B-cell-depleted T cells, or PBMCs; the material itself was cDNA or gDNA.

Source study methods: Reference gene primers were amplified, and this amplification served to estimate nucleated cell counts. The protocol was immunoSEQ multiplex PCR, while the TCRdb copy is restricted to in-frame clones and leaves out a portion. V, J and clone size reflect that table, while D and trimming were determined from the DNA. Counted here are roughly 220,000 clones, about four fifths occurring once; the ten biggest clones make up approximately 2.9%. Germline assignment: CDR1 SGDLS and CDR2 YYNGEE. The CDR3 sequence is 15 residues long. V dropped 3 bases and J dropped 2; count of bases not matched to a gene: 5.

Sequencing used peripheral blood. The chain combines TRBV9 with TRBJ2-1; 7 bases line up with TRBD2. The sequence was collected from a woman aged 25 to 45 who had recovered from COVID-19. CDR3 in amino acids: CASSERTRAYNEQFF. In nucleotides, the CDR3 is TGTGCCAGCAGCGAGCGGACTAGGGCCTACAATGAGCAGTTCTTC.